These 24 T cell receptor beta chains were sequenced from one sample in a study of T cell repertoires in cytomegalovirus infection. For these receptors, no antigen is known. MiXCR was run by TCRdb on the reads, yielding one entry per CDR3 protein. The table lists 900,000 to 950,000 distinct CDR3 sequences, approximately 33% of them singletons. Specimen: cultured CD8+ T cells from PBMCs, collected from culture after CMV antigen stimulation. Every receptor here comes from a human donor in good health (CMV status not recorded). Some clones in this sample may be carry-over from other donors' samples.

This clonotype was recorded a few times. V usage is TRBV7-6 and J usage is TRBJ2-3; tentative D call: TRBD2 (6 bases). Germline V CDR1 and CDR2: SGHVS, FNYEAQ. V lost 6 bases to trimming and J lost 2 bases, with 15 bases between them. CDR3 length: 15 amino acids. CDR3: CASSHGLHTTDTQYF. The CDR3 region has the DNA TGTGCCAGCAGTCACGGACTACATACCACAGATACGCAGTATTTT.

This rearrangement joins TRBV20-1 to TRBJ1-1; 9 positions agree with TRBD1. The trim removed 2 bases at V and 4 bases at J, leaving 17 bases unmatched. The germline gives CDR1 DFQATT, CDR2 SNEGSKA (reference sequence). The CDR3 is 18 amino acids. The CDR3 here is CSARQDWTGVVRGTEAFF. CDR3 nucleotide sequence: TGCAGTGCTAGACAGGACTGGACAGGGGTTGTGAGGGGCACTGAAGCTTTCTTT.

This clonotype has only a few counts. The chain is built from TRBV28 and TRBJ1-5, with D possibly being TRBD1 (6 bases). The CDR3 spans 11 residues. V lost 4 bases to trimming and J lost 10 bases, with 8 bases between them. Germline CDR1 MDHEN, CDR2 SYDVKM. The CDR3 DNA follows: TGTGCCAGCAGTTCAGGGGTCCCCCAGCATTTT. Its translation is CASSSGVPQHF.

V and J are TRBV29-1 and TRBJ1-1, with D possibly matching TRBD1 (6 bases). V gave up 5 bases and J gave up 2 bases, with 15 bases separating them. Germline V gene sequence: CDR1 SQVTM, CDR2 ANQGSEA. There are 14 residues in the CDR3. The CDR3 is CSVYGTLSNTEAFF. The CDR3 region has the DNA TGCAGCGTTTACGGGACACTCTCTAACACTGAAGCTTTCTTT.

Here the CDR3 reads CASSQVLRQGAGGDQETQYF. For the CDR3, the DNA is TGTGCCAGCAGCCAAGTTCTCAGGCAGGGTGCCGGGGGGGACCAAGAGACCCAGTACTTC. V and J are TRBV3-1 and TRBJ2-5; 8 bases match TRBD2. With 1 base clipped from V and 0 bases from J, the junction kept 16 bases outside the gene matches. Germline values: CDR1 LGHDT, CDR2 YNNKEL (reference sequence). The CDR3 consists of 20 residues.

This sequence joins TRBV6-6 and TRBJ1-2; a weak D match, TRBD1 (6 bases). The germline gives CDR1 MNHNY, CDR2 SVGAGI (reference sequence). The germline V and J ends were trimmed by 4 bases and 4 bases, with 16 bases remaining between them. The CDR3 is 15 amino acids. For the CDR3, the DNA is TGTGCCAGCAGTTCCGACAGGCTCACAATCTATGGCTACACCTTC. Translation gives CASSSDRLTIYGYTF.

The chain is built from TRBV10-2 and TRBJ2-5; 11 bases are shared with TRBD2. After removal of 3 bases from V and 5 bases from J, the junction contained 8 bases not matched to a gene. Per germline, CDR1 WSHSY and CDR2 SAAADI. The CDR3 runs to 16 residues. The CDR3 DNA is TGCGCCAGCAGTGAATTAGCGGGGGGGCCTGGGGAGACCCAGTACTTC. It encodes CASSELAGGPGETQYF.

This clonotype has ten or more counts. The rearrangement joins TRBV7-8 to TRBJ1-1; D not resolved. Germline V lookup: CDR1 SGHVS, CDR2 FQNEAQ. V was trimmed by 6 bases and J by 3 bases, leaving 5 bases between them. The CDR3 is 11 amino acids. CDR3: CASSRDTEAFF. In DNA, the CDR3 is TGTGCCAGCAGTAGGGACACTGAAGCTTTCTTT.

To note about this clonotype: Because the CDR3 is missing its conserved closing phenylalanine or tryptophan, this is likely a read error. The V and J genes are TRBV20-1 and TRBJ1-4; tentative D call: TRBD1 (5 bases). V gave up 4 bases and J gave up 8 bases, with 8 bases separating them. Germline V gives CDR1 DFQATT, CDR2 SNEGSKA (reference sequence). The CDR3 is made up of 11 amino acids. The CDR3 protein is CSANRGEKLFI. As DNA, the CDR3 is TGCAGTGCTAACCGGGGCGAAAAACTGTTTATT.

There are a few counts of this clonotype. A read error may produce the germline difference seen at one junction end. The gene calls are TRBV7-6 and TRBJ2-5; 11 bases are shared with TRBD1. The CDR3 is 15 residues long. Germline V gene lookup returns CDR1 SGHVS and CDR2 FNYEAQ. DNA of the CDR3: TGTGCCAGCAGGGGACAGGGGGACCCCCAAGAGACCCGGTACTTC. Translated: CASRGQGDPQETRYF.

Of note for this clonotype: Its ends do not fully match the called genes, so a read error is possible. The chain recombines TRBV6-1 with TRBJ2-1, with TRBD1 as a possible D gene (6 bases). Germline V lookup: CDR1 MNHNS, CDR2 SASEGT. The CDR3 loop spans 17 amino acids. CDR3 in amino acids: CASSPPQGPAFYNKQFF. The CDR3 DNA reads as TGTGCCAGCAGTCCCCCCCAGGGGCCAGCCTTCTACAATAAGCAGTTCTTC.

This clonotype was detected only a few times. This chain links TRBV12-3 or TRBV12-4 with TRBJ2-1; D unclear. CDR3 size: 13 residues. V lost 8 bases and J 3 bases, leaving 11 bases between the germline ends. The CDR3 is CASVGQDYNEQFF. The DNA for the CDR3 is TGTGCCAGCGTAGGGCAGGACTACAATGAGCAGTTCTTC.

V is TRBV19 and J is TRBJ1-4; TRBD1 might be the D (5 bases). Between the trimmed V and J ends, which lost 5 bases and 8 bases, there was a span of 18 bases. Germline assignment: CDR1 LNHDA and CDR2 SQIVND (reference sequence). The CDR3 loop spans 15 amino acids. The CDR3 loop reads CASSWGVGAGEKLFF. The DNA of the CDR3 is TGTGCCAGTAGTTGGGGCGTAGGGGCTGGGGAAAAACTGTTTTTT.

This chain uses TRBV27 with TRBJ2-7; D might be TRBD1 or TRBD2, each matching 5 bases. The CDR3 covers 14 residues. The V gene's germline CDR1 is MNHEY and CDR2 SMNVEV (reference sequence). The germline V and J ends were trimmed by 3 bases and 10 bases, with 19 bases remaining between them. CDR3 DNA: TGTGCCAGCAGTTTCAGTTCGGGACGCCGAGCACAGTACTTC. Translated: CASSFSSGRRAQYF.

This clonotype was seen a few times. The chain carries TRBV6-1 and TRBJ2-3, with a possible D match to TRBD2 (5 bases). The CDR3 runs to 14 residues. V lost 2 bases, J lost 2 bases, and 8 bases lay in between. Germline V gives CDR1 MNHNS, CDR2 SASEGT. The CDR3 protein is CASSESGDTDTQYF. The CDR3, as DNA: TGTGCCAGCAGTGAATCCGGGGACACAGATACGCAGTATTTT.

This clonotype was detected a few times. J is TRBJ2-5 and V is TRBV7-2, with 7 positions matching TRBD1. Germline loops: CDR1 SGHTA, CDR2 FQGNSA. The J segment lost 3 bases and the V segment lost 5 bases, leaving 9 bases of the junction unmatched. This CDR3 is 15 amino acids long. The CDR3: CASSPRPTGKETQYF. For the CDR3, the DNA is TGTGCCAGCAGCCCCCGCCCGACAGGGAAAGAGACCCAGTACTTC.

The chain links TRBV10-3 to TRBJ2-3; 7 bases match TRBD1. Trimming at V came to 8 bases and at J to 2 bases, leaving 4 bases not matched to a gene. This CDR3 region has 13 residues. Germline loops: CDR1 ENHRY, CDR2 SYGVKD. The CDR3 DNA is TGTGCCATCCTACAGGGGTACACAGATACGCAGTATTTT. As protein: CAILQGYTDTQYF.

This clonotype was observed at least ten times. V gene TRBV28 combines with J gene TRBJ1-1; D gene ambiguous. The CDR3 loop spans 14 amino acids. Germline lookup yields CDR1 MDHEN and CDR2 SYDVKM. The V gene lost 5 bases and the J gene lost 1 base, with 11 bases spanning the gap. CDR3 coding DNA: TGTGCCAGCAGTCCCCTTCGACAGAACACTGAAGCTTTCTTT. It codes for CASSPLRQNTEAFF.

At least ten counts were recorded for this clonotype. The chain uses TRBV7-9 and TRBJ1-5; 10 bases align to TRBD1. V was clipped by 5 bases and J by 2 bases; unmatched bases: 3. The CDR3 extends over 15 amino acids. CDR1 and CDR2 (germline): SEHNR, FQNEAQ (reference sequence). The chain's CDR3 is CASSQGTGGNQPQHF. The CDR3 coding sequence is TGTGCCAGCAGCCAAGGGACAGGGGGCAATCAGCCCCAGCATTTT.

This rearrangement joins TRBV11-3 to TRBJ1-1, with a possible D match to TRBD1 (5 bases). CDR1 and CDR2 from the germline V gene are SGHNT and YENEEA. This CDR3 has 15 amino acids. V was pared by 0 bases and J by 1 base, with 9 bases between. The CDR3 DNA reads TGTGCCAGCAGCTTAGATCCCAGGGAGAACACTGAAGCTTTCTTT. Translating gives CASSLDPRENTEAFF.

The chain couples TRBV28 to TRBJ1-5; D is undetermined. CDR1 is MDHEN and CDR2 is SYDVKM in the germline V gene. The V and J ends lost 7 bases and 2 bases respectively, with 21 bases between them. CDR3 length: 17 amino acids. In DNA form, the CDR3 reads TGTGCCAGCACAACCGTCCCGGGAAGATTAGGCAATCAGCCCCAGCATTTT. Translating gives CASTTVPGRLGNQPQHF.

Many counts were recorded for this clonotype. This chain uses TRBV7-8 with TRBJ2-2; D gene uncertain. This CDR3 region has 12 residues. Trimming took 5 bases from V and 5 from J, leaving 6 bases between them. The V gene's germline CDR1 is SGHVS and CDR2 FQNEAQ. The CDR3 sequence is CASSRRTGELFF. The CDR3 DNA reads TGTGCCAGCAGCCGCAGAACCGGGGAGCTGTTTTTT.

The gene calls are TRBV12-3 or TRBV12-4 and TRBJ2-1; TRBD1 might be the D (5 bases). The CDR3 extends over 15 amino acids. Trimming cost V 1 base and J 4 bases, with 11 bases left between them. CDR3 amino acids: CASSLEASGYNEQFF. Written as DNA, the CDR3 is TGTGCCAGCAGTTTAGAAGCATCAGGGTACAATGAGCAGTTCTTC.

This chain connects TRBV27 to TRBJ1-6; D is possibly TRBD1 (5 bases). Looked up from germline, CDR1 is MNHEY and CDR2 is SMNVEV (reference sequence). V lost 7 bases and J lost 0, with 16 bases in between. This CDR3 spans 17 amino acids. CDR3 residues: CASKGYPPSSYNSPLHF. In DNA form, the CDR3 reads TGTGCCAGCAAGGGGTACCCCCCGAGCTCCTATAATTCACCCCTCCACTTT.